Only a few counts were recorded for the clone carrying this T cell receptor beta chain. What it binds is not known. This entry comes from a study of T cells in Graves' hyperthyroidism and ophthalmopathy. Researchers defined stable Graves' hyperthyroidism as no ophthalmopathy progression within 18 months. Participants, patients aged 18 to 65, had newly diagnosed hyperthyroidism with a duration under 2 months. This CDR3 comprises 14 residues. Germline-derived CDR1 and CDR2 are SGHTA and FQGNSA. The V end lost 1 base, the J end lost 0 bases, and 7 bases lay between the germline ends. Study-level points and caveats: Most clonotypes expanded in the thyroid (above 0.001) were also present in blood. Ophthalmopathy could be told apart from stable hyperthyroidism with a 13 V-J model.

RNA transcripts served as the template for amplifying TCR beta CDR3 regions. The HTBI primer set drove a first-round RT-PCR of the TCR CDR3. TCRdb re-called the multiplex PCR reads through MiXCR, storing one row per CDR3 protein. The sample holds roughly 840,000 distinct CDR3 sequences; 38% are singletons and the top ten take around 9.3%. The sequence derives from a man younger than 35 with Graves' hyperthyroidism. This chain joins TRBV7-2 and TRBJ2-7; D unclear. The specimen sequenced was blood. CDR3: CASSLVRYSYEQYF. CDR3 coding DNA: TGTGCCAGCAGCTTAGTTCGCTACTCCTACGAGCAGTACTTC.